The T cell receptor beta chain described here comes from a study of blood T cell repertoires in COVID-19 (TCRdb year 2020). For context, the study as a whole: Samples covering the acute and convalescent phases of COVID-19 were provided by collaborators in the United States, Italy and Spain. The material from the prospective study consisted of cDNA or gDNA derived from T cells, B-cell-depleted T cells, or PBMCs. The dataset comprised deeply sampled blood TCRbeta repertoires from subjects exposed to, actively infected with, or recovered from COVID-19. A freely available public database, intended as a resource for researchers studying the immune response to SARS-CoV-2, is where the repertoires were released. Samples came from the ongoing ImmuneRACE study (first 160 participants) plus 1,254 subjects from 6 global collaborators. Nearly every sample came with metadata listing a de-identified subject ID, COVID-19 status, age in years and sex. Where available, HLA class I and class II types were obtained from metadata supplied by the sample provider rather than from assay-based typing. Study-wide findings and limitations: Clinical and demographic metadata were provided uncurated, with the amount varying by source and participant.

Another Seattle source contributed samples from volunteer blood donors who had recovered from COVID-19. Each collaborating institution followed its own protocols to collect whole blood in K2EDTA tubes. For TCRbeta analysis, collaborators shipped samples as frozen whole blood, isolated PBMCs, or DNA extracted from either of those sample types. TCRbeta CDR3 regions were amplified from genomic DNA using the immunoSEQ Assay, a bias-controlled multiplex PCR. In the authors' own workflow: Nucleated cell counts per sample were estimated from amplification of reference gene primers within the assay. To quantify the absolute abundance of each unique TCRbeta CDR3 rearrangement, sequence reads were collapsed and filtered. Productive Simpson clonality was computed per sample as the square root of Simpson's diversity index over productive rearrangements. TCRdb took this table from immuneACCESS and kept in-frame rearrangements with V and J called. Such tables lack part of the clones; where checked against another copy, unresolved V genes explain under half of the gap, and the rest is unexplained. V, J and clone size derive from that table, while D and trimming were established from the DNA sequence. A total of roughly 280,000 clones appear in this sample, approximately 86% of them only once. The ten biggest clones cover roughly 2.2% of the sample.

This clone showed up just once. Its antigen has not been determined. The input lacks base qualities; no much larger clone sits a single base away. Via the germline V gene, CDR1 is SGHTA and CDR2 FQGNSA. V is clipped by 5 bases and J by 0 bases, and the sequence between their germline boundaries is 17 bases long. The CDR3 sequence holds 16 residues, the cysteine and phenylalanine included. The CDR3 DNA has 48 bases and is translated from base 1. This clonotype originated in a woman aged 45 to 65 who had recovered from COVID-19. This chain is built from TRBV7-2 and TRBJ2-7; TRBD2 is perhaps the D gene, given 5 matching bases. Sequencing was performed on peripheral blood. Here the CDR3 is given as CASSPAPLGSSYEQYF. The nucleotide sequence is TGTGCCAGCAGCCCCGCCCCACTAGGGAGCTCCTACGAGCAGTACTTC. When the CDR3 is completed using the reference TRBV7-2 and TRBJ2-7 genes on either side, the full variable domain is GAGVSQSPSNKVTEKGKDVELRCDPISGHTALYWYRQSLGQGLEFLIYFQGNSAPDKSGLPSDRFSAERTGGSVSTLTIQRTQQEDSAVYLCASSPAPLGSSYEQYFGPGTRLTVT.